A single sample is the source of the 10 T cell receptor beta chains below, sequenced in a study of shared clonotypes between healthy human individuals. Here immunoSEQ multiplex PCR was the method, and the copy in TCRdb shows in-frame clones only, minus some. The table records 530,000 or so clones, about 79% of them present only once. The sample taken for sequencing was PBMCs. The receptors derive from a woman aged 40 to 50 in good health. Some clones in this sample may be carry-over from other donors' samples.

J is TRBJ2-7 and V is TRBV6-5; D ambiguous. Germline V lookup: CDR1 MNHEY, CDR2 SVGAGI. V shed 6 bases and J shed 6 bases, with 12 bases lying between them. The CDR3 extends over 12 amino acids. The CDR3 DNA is TGTGCCAGCAGGCAGGAAAACGCCGAGCAGTACTTC. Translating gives CASRQENAEQYF.

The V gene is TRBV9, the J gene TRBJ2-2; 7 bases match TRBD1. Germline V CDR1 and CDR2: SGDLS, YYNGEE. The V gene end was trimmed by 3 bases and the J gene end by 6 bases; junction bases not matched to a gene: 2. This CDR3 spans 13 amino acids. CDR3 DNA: TGTGCCAGCAGCGGAACAGGGGCCGGGGAGCTGTTTTTT. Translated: CASSGTGAGELFF.

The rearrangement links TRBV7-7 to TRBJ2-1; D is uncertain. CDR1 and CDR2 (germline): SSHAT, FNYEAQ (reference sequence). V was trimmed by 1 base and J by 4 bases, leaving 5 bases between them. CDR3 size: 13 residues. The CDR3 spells CASSLDRYNEQFF. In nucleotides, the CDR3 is TGTGCCAGCAGCTTAGATAGGTACAATGAGCAGTTCTTC.

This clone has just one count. In nucleotides, the CDR3 is TGTGCCATCAGTCTCGGACTAGATGGGGTCTACAATGAGCAGTTCTTC. It encodes CAISLGLDGVYNEQFF. This rearrangement joins TRBV10-3 to TRBJ2-1; 7 bases are a match to TRBD2. The CDR3 runs 16 residues. The ends lost 5 bases at V and 3 bases at J; junction bases unmatched: 10. The germline CDR1 and CDR2 sequences are ENHRY and SYGVKD.

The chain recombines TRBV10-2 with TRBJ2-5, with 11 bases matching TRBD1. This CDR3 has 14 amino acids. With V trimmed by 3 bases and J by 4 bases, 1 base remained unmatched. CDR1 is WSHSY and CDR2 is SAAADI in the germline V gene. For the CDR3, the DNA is TGCGCCAGCAGTGAAGGGACAGGGGGAGAGACCCAGTACTTC. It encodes CASSEGTGGETQYF.

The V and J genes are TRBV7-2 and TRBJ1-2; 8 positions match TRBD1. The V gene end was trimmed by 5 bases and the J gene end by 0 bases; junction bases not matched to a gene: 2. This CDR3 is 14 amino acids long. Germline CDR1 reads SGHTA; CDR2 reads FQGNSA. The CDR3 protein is CASSRTGTNYGYTF. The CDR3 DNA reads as TGTGCCAGCAGCCGGACAGGGACTAACTATGGCTACACCTTC.

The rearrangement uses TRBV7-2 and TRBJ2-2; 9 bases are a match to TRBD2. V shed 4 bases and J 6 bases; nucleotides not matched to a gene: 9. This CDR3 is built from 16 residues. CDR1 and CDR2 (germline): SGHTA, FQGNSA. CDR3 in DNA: TGTGCCAGCAGCTCCTTCGGGGTAGCGGGAGCCGGGGAGCTGTTTTTT. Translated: CASSSFGVAGAGELFF.

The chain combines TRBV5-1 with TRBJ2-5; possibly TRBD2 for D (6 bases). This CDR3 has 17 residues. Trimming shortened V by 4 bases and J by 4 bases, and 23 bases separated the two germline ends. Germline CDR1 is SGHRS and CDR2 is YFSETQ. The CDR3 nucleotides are TGCGCCAGCAGCCGTGGGGTGGGAGGCCACGCCAGAGAGACCCAGTACTTC. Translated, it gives CASSRGVGGHARETQYF.

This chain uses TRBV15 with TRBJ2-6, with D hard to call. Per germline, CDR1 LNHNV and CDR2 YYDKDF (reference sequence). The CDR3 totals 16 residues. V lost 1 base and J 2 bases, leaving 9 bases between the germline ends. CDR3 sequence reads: CATSRGTAAGANVLTF. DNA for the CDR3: TGTGCCACCAGCAGAGGGACGGCGGCTGGGGCCAACGTCCTGACTTTC.

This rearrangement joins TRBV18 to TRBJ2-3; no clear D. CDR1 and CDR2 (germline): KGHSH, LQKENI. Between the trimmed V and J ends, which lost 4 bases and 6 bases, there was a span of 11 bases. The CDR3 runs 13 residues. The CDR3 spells CASSRNKEDTQYF. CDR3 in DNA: TGTGCCAGCTCACGAAATAAAGAGGATACGCAGTATTTT. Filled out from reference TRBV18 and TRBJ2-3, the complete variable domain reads NAGVMQNPRHLVRRRGQEARLRCSPMKGHSHVYWYRQLPEEGLKFMVYLQKENIIDESGMPKERFSAEFPKEGPSILRIQQVVRGDSAAYFCASSRNKEDTQYFGPGTRLTVL.